The present entry profiles one TCR beta chain with its context. Authors' analysis steps: Amplification with reference gene primers provided the estimates of nucleated cell counts. Assay used: immunoSEQ multiplex PCR; TCRdb lists only in-frame clones, some missing. The V and J calls and the clone size are those of that table, but D and trimming were determined from the DNA. The table has some 220,000 clones, around 81% seen once. The junction had 3 bases not matched to a gene; V was cut back by 4 bases and J by 5 bases. The CDR3 consists of 15 residues. Germline values: CDR1 LGHDT, CDR2 YNNKEL (reference sequence). This entry is derived from a study of blood T cell repertoires in COVID-19. Study background: The United States, Italy and Spain were the sources of the acute and convalescent COVID-19 samples.

The source material was peripheral blood. The receptor comes from a woman in her thirties who had recovered from COVID-19. V gene TRBV3-1 (or the pseudogene TRBV3-2) combines with J gene TRBJ2-5; the match to TRBD2 covers 14 bases. CDR3: CASSRTSGRHETQYF. The DNA of the CDR3 is TGTGCCAGCAGCCGGACTAGCGGGAGGCACGAGACCCAGTACTTC.